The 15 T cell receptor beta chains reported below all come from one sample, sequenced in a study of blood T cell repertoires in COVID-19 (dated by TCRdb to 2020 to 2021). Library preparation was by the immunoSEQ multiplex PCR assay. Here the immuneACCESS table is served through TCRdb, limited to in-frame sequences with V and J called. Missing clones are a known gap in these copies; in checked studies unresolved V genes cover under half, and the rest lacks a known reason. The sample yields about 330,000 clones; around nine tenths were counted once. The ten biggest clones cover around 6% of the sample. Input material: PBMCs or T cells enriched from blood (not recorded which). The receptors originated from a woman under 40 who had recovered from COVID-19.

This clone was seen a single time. The CDR3 here is CASSPHEVRSSYNSPLHF. The CDR3 region has the DNA TGTGCCAGCAGCCCCCATGAGGTCCGGAGCTCCTATAATTCACCCCTCCACTTT. The rearrangement uses TRBV5-5 and TRBJ1-6; D is unclear. The CDR3 is 18 residues long. Germline CDR1 reads SGHKS; CDR2 reads YYEKEE (reference sequence). Trimming shortened V by 4 bases and J by 0 bases, and 17 bases separated the two germline ends.

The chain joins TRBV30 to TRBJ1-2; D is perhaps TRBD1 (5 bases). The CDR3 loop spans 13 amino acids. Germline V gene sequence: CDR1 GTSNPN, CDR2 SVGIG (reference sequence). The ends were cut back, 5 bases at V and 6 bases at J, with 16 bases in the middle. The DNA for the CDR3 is TGTGCCTGGTATCCAGGGCACGCGGATGGCTACACCTTC. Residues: CAWYPGHADGYTF.

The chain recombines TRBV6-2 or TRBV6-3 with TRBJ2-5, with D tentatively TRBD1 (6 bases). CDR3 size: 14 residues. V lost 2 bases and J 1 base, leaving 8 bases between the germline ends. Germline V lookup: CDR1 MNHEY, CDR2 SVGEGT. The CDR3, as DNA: TGTGCCAGCAGTTACGGGACAATCCAAGAGACCCAGTACTTC. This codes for CASSYGTIQETQYF.

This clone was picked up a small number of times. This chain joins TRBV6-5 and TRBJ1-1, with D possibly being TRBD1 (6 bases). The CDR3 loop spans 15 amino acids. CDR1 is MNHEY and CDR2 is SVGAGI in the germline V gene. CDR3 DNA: TGTGCTACCATGACCCCCGCGCGGACAGCATCTGAAGCTTTCTTT. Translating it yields CATMTPARTASEAFF.

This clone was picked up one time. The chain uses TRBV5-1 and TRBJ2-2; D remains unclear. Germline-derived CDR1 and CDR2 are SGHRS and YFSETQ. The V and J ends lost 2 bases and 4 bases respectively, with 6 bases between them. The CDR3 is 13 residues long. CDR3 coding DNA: TGCGCCAGCAGCTTCTTCTTCACCGGGGAGCTGTTTTTT. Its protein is CASSFFFTGELFF.

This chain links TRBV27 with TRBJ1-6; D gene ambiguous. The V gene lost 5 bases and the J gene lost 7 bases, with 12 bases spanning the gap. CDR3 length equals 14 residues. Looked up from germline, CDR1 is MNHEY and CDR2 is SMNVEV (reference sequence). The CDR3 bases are TGTGCCAGCAGTGCTTCCGGGAGGAATTCACCCCTCCACTTT. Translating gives CASSASGRNSPLHF.

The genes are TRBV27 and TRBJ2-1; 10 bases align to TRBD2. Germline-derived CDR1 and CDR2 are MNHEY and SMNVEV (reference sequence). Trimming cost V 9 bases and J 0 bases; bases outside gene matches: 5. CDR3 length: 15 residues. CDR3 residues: CASASGGGSYNEQFF. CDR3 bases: TGTGCCAGTGCTAGCGGGGGAGGCTCCTACAATGAGCAGTTCTTC.

The CDR3: CASSFAGGLEETQYF. The CDR3 DNA is TGTGCCAGCAGCTTCGCGGGGGGGCTGGAAGAGACCCAGTACTTC. This rearrangement joins TRBV7-9 to TRBJ2-5, with TRBD2 matching 9 bases. Germline loops: CDR1 SEHNR, CDR2 FQNEAQ (reference sequence). V trimming: 3 bases; J trimming: 3 bases; junction bases outside the gene matches: 5. CDR3 length: 15 residues.

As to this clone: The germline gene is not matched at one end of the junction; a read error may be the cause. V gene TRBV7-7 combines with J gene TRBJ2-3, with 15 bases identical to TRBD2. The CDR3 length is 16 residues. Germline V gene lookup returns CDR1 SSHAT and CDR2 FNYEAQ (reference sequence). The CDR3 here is CASSPGLAGGADTQYF. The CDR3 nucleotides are TGTGCTAGCAGCCCGGGACTAGCGGGGGGCGCAGATACGCAGTATTTT.

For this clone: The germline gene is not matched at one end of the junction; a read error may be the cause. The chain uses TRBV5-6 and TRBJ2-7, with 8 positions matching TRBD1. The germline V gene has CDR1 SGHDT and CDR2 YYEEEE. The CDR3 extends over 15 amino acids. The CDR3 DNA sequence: TGTGCCAGCAGCTCCGGGACAGGAGTCCTCGGATTGCAGGACTTC. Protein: CASSSGTGVLGLQDF.

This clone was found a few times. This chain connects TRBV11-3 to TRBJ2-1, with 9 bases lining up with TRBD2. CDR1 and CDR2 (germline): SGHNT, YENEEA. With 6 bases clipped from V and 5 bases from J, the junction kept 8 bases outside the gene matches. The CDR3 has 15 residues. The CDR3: CASSQNGLAHNEQFF. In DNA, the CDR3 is TGTGCCAGCAGTCAGAATGGACTAGCGCACAATGAGCAGTTCTTC.

CDR3 sequence: CASRLREGRTGELFF. Here the CDR3 DNA reads TGTGCCAGTAGGTTAAGGGAGGGCCGGACCGGGGAGCTGTTTTTT. This chain links TRBV19 with TRBJ2-2, with 7 bases fitting TRBD2. Trimming removed 6 bases from V and 5 bases from J; junction bases left unmatched: 9. CDR3 length: 15 amino acids. From germline, CDR1 is LNHDA and CDR2 SQIVND (reference sequence).

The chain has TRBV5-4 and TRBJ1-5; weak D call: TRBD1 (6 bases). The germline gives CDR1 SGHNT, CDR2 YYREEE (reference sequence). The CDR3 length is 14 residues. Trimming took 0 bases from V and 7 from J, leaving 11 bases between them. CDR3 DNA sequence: TGTGCCAGCAGCTTGGACAGGGTGGGGCAGCCCCAGCATTTT. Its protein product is CASSLDRVGQPQHF.

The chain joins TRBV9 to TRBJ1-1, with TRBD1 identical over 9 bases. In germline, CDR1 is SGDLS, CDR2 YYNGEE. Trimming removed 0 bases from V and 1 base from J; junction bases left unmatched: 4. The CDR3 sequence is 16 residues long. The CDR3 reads CASSVADRGRNTEAFF. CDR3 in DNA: TGTGCCAGCAGCGTAGCGGACAGGGGAAGGAACACTGAAGCTTTCTTT.

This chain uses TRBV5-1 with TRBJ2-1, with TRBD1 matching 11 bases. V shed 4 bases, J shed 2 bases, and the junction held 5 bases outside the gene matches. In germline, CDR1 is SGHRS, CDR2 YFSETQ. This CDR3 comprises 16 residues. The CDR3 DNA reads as TGCGCCAGCAGCCATCCGGGACAGGGGGCCTACAATGAGCAGTTCTTC. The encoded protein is CASSHPGQGAYNEQFF.